This passage covers 29 T cell receptor beta chains from one sample sequenced in a study of blood T cells in healthy people across ages. Sample-barcoded 5' priming and a J-beta primer mix drove a second PCR of roughly 7 to 11 cycles. TCRdb fed the 5' RACE reads into MiXCR, producing one record per CDR3 protein. The sample contains under 2,000,000 distinct CDR3 sequences, roughly 52% of which appear only once. The sequenced sample was blood. These receptors were taken from a woman in her forties in good health.

V usage is TRBV5-1 and J usage is TRBJ2-1; D is perhaps TRBD2 (6 bases). The V gene's germline CDR1 is SGHRS and CDR2 YFSETQ. The CDR3 loop spans 16 amino acids. V lost 2 bases to trimming and J lost 1 base, with 13 bases between them. The CDR3 loop reads CASSFVGRGSYNEQFF. The DNA of the CDR3 is TGCGCCAGCAGCTTTGTGGGGCGGGGTTCCTACAATGAGCAGTTCTTC.

CDR3 DNA: TGTGCCAGCAGCTTGGGACGGACAGGGAAGTTCTATGGCTACACCTTC. Its translation is CASSLGRTGKFYGYTF. The chain uses TRBV5-6 and TRBJ1-2, with TRBD1 matching 8 bases. This CDR3 region has 16 residues. Per the germline V gene, CDR1 is SGHDT and CDR2 is YYEEEE. Trimming removed 0 bases from V and 4 bases from J; junction bases left unmatched: 8.

The gene calls are TRBV7-9 and TRBJ1-1; D possibly corresponds to TRBD1 (6 bases). Trimming removed 6 bases at V and 9 bases at J, with 14 bases between. Germline V gene sequence: CDR1 SEHNR, CDR2 FQNEAQ (reference sequence). This CDR3 has 12 amino acids. The CDR3 loop is CASRDSYSQAFF. The CDR3 DNA is TGTGCCAGCAGGGACAGTTATAGTCAAGCTTTCTTT. The full variable domain, completed using reference TRBV7-9 and TRBJ1-1, is DTGVSQNPRHKITKRGQNVTFRCDPISEHNRLYWYRQTLGQGPEFLTYFQNEAQLEKSRLLSDRFSAERPKGSFSTLEIQRTEQGDSAMYLCASRDSYSQAFFGQGTRLTVV.

The chain combines TRBV5-1 with TRBJ2-5, with no clear D. Per the germline V gene, CDR1 is SGHRS and CDR2 is YFSETQ. The CDR3 runs 14 residues. The germline V and J ends were trimmed by 1 base and 1 base, with 8 bases remaining between them. CDR3 loop: CASSLSVLQETQYF. The CDR3 DNA follows: TGCGCCAGCAGCTTGTCCGTACTCCAAGAGACCCAGTACTTC.

Remarks on this clonotype: At one end, the junction sequence differs from germline, possibly due to a read error. The chain couples TRBV5-6 to TRBJ2-6, with D possibly matching TRBD1 (5 bases). From germline, CDR1 is SGHDT and CDR2 YYEEEE. This CDR3 is built from 19 residues. The CDR3 DNA follows: TGTGCCAGCAGCTTGGAGCTGCTGACAGATCACTCTGGGGCCAGCGTCCTGACTTTC. Translating it yields CASSLELLTDHSGASVLTF.

This clonotype showed up just a few times. This rearrangement joins TRBV20-1 to TRBJ2-5, with D possibly called TRBD1 or TRBD2 (5 bases each). The V end was cut by 6 bases, the J end by 3 bases, with 20 bases between. Germline V lookup: CDR1 DFQATT, CDR2 SNEGSKA (reference sequence). The CDR3 contains 15 residues. As DNA, the CDR3 is TGCAGTGCCCAGAGGGGCAGGGCCCAAAAAGAGACCCAGTACTTC. It translates to CSAQRGRAQKETQYF.

This clonotype was detected only once. The V and J genes are TRBV7-9 and TRBJ2-3; TRBD2 matches 7 bases. This CDR3 has 15 amino acids. Germline trimming cut 0 bases from V and 4 bases from J; bases unmatched to any gene: 4. In germline, CDR1 is SEHNR, CDR2 FQNEAQ (reference sequence). In nucleotides, the CDR3 is TGTGCCAGCAGCTTAGCCCGGGACTACCCAGATACGCAGTATTTT. Residues: CASSLARDYPDTQYF.

The chain employs TRBV27 and TRBJ1-5; no clear D. CDR3 size: 18 residues. Germline values: CDR1 MNHEY, CDR2 SMNVEV (reference sequence). The germline V and J ends were trimmed by 2 bases and 2 bases, with 19 bases remaining between them. CDR3 in DNA: TGTGCCAGCAGTTTAGGTGGCGGCCCGAGGGTAGGCAATCAGCCCCAGCATTTT. Protein product: CASSLGGGPRVGNQPQHF.

CDR3 protein: CSARDPWTGVMNTEAFF. The CDR3, as DNA: TGCAGTGCTAGAGATCCCTGGACAGGGGTAATGAACACTGAAGCTTTCTTT. This sequence joins TRBV20-1 and TRBJ1-1, with 9 positions matching TRBD1. The length of the CDR3 is 17 residues. Per germline, CDR1 DFQATT and CDR2 SNEGSKA (reference sequence). The trim removed 0 bases at V and 0 bases at J, leaving 8 bases unmatched.

This clonotype has only a few counts. The chain couples TRBV12-3 or TRBV12-4 to TRBJ1-5, with D tentatively TRBD1 (5 bases). V shed 2 bases and J shed 2 bases, with 10 bases lying between them. This CDR3 spans 15 amino acids. CDR3 sequence: CASSLSRGGNQPQHF. DNA for the CDR3: TGTGCCAGCAGTTTATCGAGGGGCGGCAATCAGCCCCAGCATTTT.

The V and J genes are TRBV5-6 and TRBJ1-1; D is perhaps TRBD1 (5 bases). With 7 bases removed from V and 5 bases from J, the gap between germline ends came to 15 bases. This CDR3 is 13 amino acids long. Per germline, CDR1 SGHDT and CDR2 YYEEEE. CDR3 residues: CASVGNRGTEAFF. In DNA form, the CDR3 reads TGTGCCAGCGTAGGTAACCGGGGGACTGAAGCTTTCTTT.

Remarks on this clonotype: Its ends do not fully match the called genes, so a read error is possible. Here the CDR3 DNA reads TGTGCCAGCAGAACCGGGTCAGATTATTCACCCCCCCACTTT. Amino acids: CASRTGSDYSPPHF. The chain uses TRBV27 and TRBJ1-6; D gene ambiguous. This CDR3 contains 14 residues. Germline CDR1 is MNHEY and CDR2 is SMNVEV (reference sequence).

This clonotype has a count of ten or more. CDR3 bases: TGTGCCAGCAGCACCCACAATGAGCAGTTCTTC. Amino acid sequence: CASSTHNEQFF. V and J are TRBV11-2 and TRBJ2-1; no firm D call. Germline-derived CDR1 and CDR2 are SGHAT and FQNNGV. Trimming took off 5 bases at V and 5 bases at J, with 4 bases between the two ends. This CDR3 has 11 residues. The variable domain in full, completed from reference TRBV11-2 and TRBJ2-1, reads EAGVAQSPRYKIIEKRQSVAFWCNPISGHATLYWYQQILGQGPKLLIQFQNNGVVDDSQLPKDRFSAERLKGVDSTLKIQPAKLEDSAVYLCASSTHNEQFFGPGTRLTVL.

This rearrangement joins TRBV6-5 to TRBJ1-4; 8 bases map to TRBD1. Germline trimming cut 2 bases from V and 8 bases from J; bases unmatched to any gene: 4. The CDR3 loop spans 14 amino acids. Germline V gene data show CDR1 as MNHEY and CDR2 as SVGAGI. The CDR3 here is CASSYDRGVEKLFF. DNA of the CDR3: TGTGCCAGCAGTTACGACAGGGGAGTAGAAAAACTGTTTTTT.

The chain employs TRBV9 and TRBJ2-5; D ambiguous. The CDR3 totals 14 residues. From germline, CDR1 is SGDLS and CDR2 YYNGEE. V was cut by 4 bases and J by 7 bases, with 17 bases left in between. CDR3 in amino acids: CASSPQTALGTQYF. The CDR3 bases are TGTGCCAGCAGCCCCCAGACTGCCCTGGGGACCCAGTACTTC.

This sequence joins TRBV20-1 and TRBJ1-5; D is unclear. CDR3 size: 14 residues. V was trimmed by 0 bases and J by 4 bases, leaving 10 bases between them. Germline V gene data show CDR1 as DFQATT and CDR2 as SNEGSKA (reference sequence). The DNA for the CDR3 is TGCAGTGCTAGAGAGGGTAATCTTAATCAGCCCCAGCATTTT. It yields the protein CSAREGNLNQPQHF.

V and J are TRBV20-1 and TRBJ2-5, with D unclear. From germline, CDR1 is DFQATT and CDR2 SNEGSKA (reference sequence). With 3 bases removed from V and 4 bases from J, the gap between germline ends came to 15 bases. The CDR3 extends over 14 amino acids. In nucleotides, the CDR3 is TGCAGTGCTAGGTGGTCGATCTATCCAGAGACCCAGTACTTC. It translates to CSARWSIYPETQYF.

This clonotype was seen a handful of times. This chain joins TRBV6-2 or TRBV6-3 and TRBJ2-3; D unresolved. Trimming left V 6 bases short and J 11 bases short, with 18 bases between. CDR3 size: 13 residues. Germline CDR1 MNHEY, CDR2 SVGEGT. For the CDR3, the DNA is TGTGCCAGCAGGACTGACCCAACAGAGTGGCAGTATTTT. This sequence encodes CASRTDPTEWQYF.

The chain carries TRBV6-2 or TRBV6-3 and TRBJ1-1; D might be TRBD1 (5 bases). This CDR3 is built from 16 residues. CDR1 MNHEY and CDR2 SVGEGT come from the germline V gene. V was shortened by 1 base and J by 4 bases, with 16 bases between the two germline ends. For the CDR3, the DNA is TGTGCCAGCAGTTACTATGGCAGGGCGTCCCGCACTGAAGCTTTCTTT. This encodes CASSYYGRASRTEAFF.

This clonotype has more than one count but fewer than ten. V gene TRBV20-1 combines with J gene TRBJ2-7; D is unresolved. CDR1 and CDR2 from the germline V gene are DFQATT and SNEGSKA (reference sequence). The V end was cut by 6 bases, the J end by 0 bases, with 18 bases between. The CDR3 covers 15 residues. The CDR3 DNA reads as TGCAGTGCCACGACCCGTGAGTCGACCTCCTACGAGCAGTACTTC. Translation: CSATTRESTSYEQYF.

The CDR3 is CASSYAGFSQPQHF. For the CDR3, the DNA is TGTGCCAGCAGTTATGCGGGGTTTTCTCAGCCCCAGCATTTT. The rearrangement links TRBV6-2 or TRBV6-3 to TRBJ1-5; D remains unclear. This CDR3 has 14 amino acids. V was pared by 3 bases and J by 6 bases, with 12 bases between. Germline V gene sequence: CDR1 MNHEY, CDR2 SVGEGT.

V gene TRBV7-9 combines with J gene TRBJ2-1; 11 nucleotides agree with TRBD1. V gave up 3 bases and J gave up 8 bases; unmatched junction bases: 3. Germline lookup yields CDR1 SEHNR and CDR2 FQNEAQ (reference sequence). The CDR3 consists of 14 residues. The CDR3 loop reads CASSLDRGQDEQFF. The CDR3 coding sequence is TGTGCCAGCAGCTTGGACAGGGGGCAGGATGAGCAGTTCTTC.

This clonotype was counted a few times. The rearrangement joins TRBV7-2 to TRBJ2-4, with 8 bases fitting TRBD2. V lost 2 bases to trimming and J lost 4 bases; unmatched junction nucleotides: 4. There are 15 residues in the CDR3. Germline-derived CDR1 and CDR2 are SGHTA and FQGNSA. The CDR3 bases are TGTGCCAGCAGCTTAATTTTAGCGGGGAAAAACATTCAGTACTTC. It translates to CASSLILAGKNIQYF.

Comment on this clonotype: A junction boundary mismatches the germline segment, possibly from a read error. The chain links TRBV7-7 to TRBJ2-5; D may correspond to TRBD1 or TRBD2 (5 bases each). Germline values: CDR1 SSHAT, CDR2 FNYEAQ (reference sequence). The CDR3 consists of 14 residues. The CDR3 nucleotides read TGTGCTAGCAGCCCCGAGGGGCAGCAAGAGACCCAGTACTTC. Protein product: CASSPEGQQETQYF. Full variable domain (remainder filled in from reference TRBV7-7 and TRBJ2-5): GAGVSQSPRYKVTKRGQDVTLRCDPISSHATLYWYQQALGQGPEFLTYFNYEAQPDKSGLPSDRFSAERPEGSISTLTIQRTEQRDSAMYRCASSPEGQQETQYFGPGTRLLVL.

This clonotype showed up just once. In nucleotides, the CDR3 is TGTGCCAGCTCACTAAAGCTCGGACAGCTTCAAGAGACCCAGTACTTC. It translates to CASSLKLGQLQETQYF. The rearrangement links TRBV18 to TRBJ2-5, with a weak D call TRBD1 (6 bases). Germline values: CDR1 KGHSH, CDR2 LQKENI. The CDR3 is 16 amino acids. V was pared by 4 bases and J by 2 bases, with 17 bases between.

The rearrangement joins TRBV6-2 or TRBV6-3 to TRBJ1-5; perhaps TRBD1 as D (5 bases). The CDR3 spans 20 residues. Trimming shortened V by 2 bases and J by 3 bases, and 26 bases separated the two germline ends. Germline-derived CDR1 and CDR2 are MNHEY and SVGEGT. CDR3 DNA sequence: TGTGCCAGCAGTTACGAAGTTCGGAAATTACTCCGGGACTTCAATCAGCCCCAGCATTTT. Its translation is CASSYEVRKLLRDFNQPQHF.

The CDR3: CASSPGTEVRETQYF. CDR3 coding DNA: TGTGCCAGCTCCCCCGGGACAGAGGTCCGAGAGACCCAGTACTTC. This chain connects TRBV18 to TRBJ2-5, with 7 bases that match TRBD1. There are 15 residues in the CDR3. J gave up 4 bases and V 6 bases, and 11 bases lay outside the gene matches. Germline lookup yields CDR1 KGHSH and CDR2 LQKENI.

J is TRBJ1-4 and V is TRBV6-6; D unclear. Trimming took 4 bases from V and 3 from J, leaving 9 bases between them. The germline V gene has CDR1 MNHNY and CDR2 SVGAGI (reference sequence). CDR3 length: 14 residues. The CDR3 protein is CASSSHDANEKLFF. Written as DNA, the CDR3 is TGTGCCAGCAGTTCGCACGATGCTAATGAAAAACTGTTTTTT.

V gene TRBV12-3 or TRBV12-4 combines with J gene TRBJ1-2; no reliable D call. The V gene lost 5 bases and the J gene lost 4 bases, with 20 bases spanning the gap. This CDR3 has 16 amino acids. CDR3 protein: CASSPWAGGRVYGYTF. The CDR3 DNA reads as TGTGCCAGCAGTCCCTGGGCAGGCGGGAGGGTCTATGGCTACACCTTC.